Listed here are 8 T cell receptor beta chains from one sample, sequenced in a study of CD8 T cells in Susac syndrome. Random hexamers served to reverse transcribe about 0.5 to 1 ug RNA. TCRdb reanalysed the immunoSEQ multiplex PCR reads using MiXCR and keeps one entry per CDR3 protein. Of about 200,000 distinct CDR3 sequences in the sample, over 85% were seen once. The sample consisted of CD4+ T cells from PBMCs. These TCRs come from a human donor in good health.

This sequence joins TRBV3-1 and TRBJ2-3; the D is unclear. V shed 2 bases and J shed 5 bases, with 8 bases lying between them. The CDR3 is 13 residues long. Germline CDR1 reads LGHDT; CDR2 reads YNNKEL (reference sequence). CDR3 bases: TGTGCCAGCAGCCAATATCTGCTAGATACGCAGTATTTT. The encoded protein is CASSQYLLDTQYF.

The chain joins TRBV30 to TRBJ1-2; TRBD1 matches at 7 bases. This CDR3 has 13 residues. The germline V gene has CDR1 GTSNPN and CDR2 SVGIG (reference sequence). Unmatched junction bases numbered 6, after V lost 2 bases and J lost 6 bases. CDR3 sequence reads: CAWSKGAENGYTF. The CDR3 DNA reads TGTGCCTGGAGTAAGGGGGCGGAGAATGGCTACACCTTC.

This chain connects TRBV5-1 to TRBJ2-3, with 10 bases fitting TRBD2. The germline V gene encodes CDR1 SGHRS and CDR2 YFSETQ. The CDR3 spans 16 residues. V gave up 3 bases and J gave up 6 bases; unmatched junction bases: 10. CDR3 loop: CASSSLLAGAGDTQYF. The CDR3 DNA reads as TGCGCCAGCAGCTCACTGCTAGCGGGGGCCGGCGATACGCAGTATTTT.

V gene TRBV3-1 combines with J gene TRBJ1-2; the D gene is possibly TRBD1 (5 bases). The CDR3 extends over 13 amino acids. V lost 0 bases to trimming and J lost 6 bases, with 8 bases between them. CDR1 LGHDT and CDR2 YNNKEL come from the germline V gene (reference sequence). The CDR3 DNA reads TGTGCCAGCAGCCAAGAATTGGACAATGGCTACACCTTC. Residues: CASSQELDNGYTF.

The chain is built from TRBV5-1 and TRBJ2-1, with D perhaps TRBD2 (5 bases). The CDR3 length is 17 residues. CDR1 and CDR2 from the germline V gene are SGHRS and YFSETQ. With 0 bases removed from V and 0 bases from J, the gap between germline ends came to 13 bases. CDR3 in DNA: TGCGCCAGCAGCTTGGCTTCTAGCAGAGGCTCCTACAATGAGCAGTTCTTC. Translation gives CASSLASSRGSYNEQFF. The whole variable domain, filled in from reference TRBV5-1 and TRBJ2-1, reads KAGVTQTPRYLIKTRGQQVTLSCSPISGHRSVSWYQQTPGQGLQFLFEYFSETQRNKGNFPGRFSGRQFSNSRSEMNVSTLELGDSALYLCASSLASSRGSYNEQFFGPGTRLTVL.

The genes are TRBV29-1 and TRBJ2-6; D tentatively fits TRBD1 or TRBD2 (5 bases each). Germline assignment: CDR1 SQVTM and CDR2 ANQGSEA. V gave up 6 bases and J gave up 0 bases, with 12 bases separating them. CDR3 size: 15 residues. DNA of the CDR3: TGCAGCGTAGCGGACATTCACTCTGGGGCCAACGTCCTGACTTTC. The encoded protein is CSVADIHSGANVLTF.

This chain uses TRBV6-5 with TRBJ1-2, with D possibly TRBD1 on 5 matching bases. V lost 2 bases and J 0 bases, leaving 7 bases between the germline ends. CDR3 size: 14 residues. Germline lookup yields CDR1 MNHEY and CDR2 SVGAGI. This CDR3 is CASSYRGANYGYTF. The DNA for the CDR3 is TGTGCCAGCAGTTACAGGGGTGCTAACTATGGCTACACCTTC.

This clonotype came up once. V usage is TRBV5-6 and J usage is TRBJ2-4, with D hard to call. The V gene's germline CDR1 is SGHDT and CDR2 YYEEEE. Trimming shortened V by 4 bases and J by 7 bases, and 18 bases separated the two germline ends. The CDR3 runs to 15 residues. CDR3 protein: CASSPLEGAGNIQYF. CDR3 nucleotide sequence: TGTGCCAGCAGCCCACTTGAAGGAGCTGGGAACATTCAGTACTTC.